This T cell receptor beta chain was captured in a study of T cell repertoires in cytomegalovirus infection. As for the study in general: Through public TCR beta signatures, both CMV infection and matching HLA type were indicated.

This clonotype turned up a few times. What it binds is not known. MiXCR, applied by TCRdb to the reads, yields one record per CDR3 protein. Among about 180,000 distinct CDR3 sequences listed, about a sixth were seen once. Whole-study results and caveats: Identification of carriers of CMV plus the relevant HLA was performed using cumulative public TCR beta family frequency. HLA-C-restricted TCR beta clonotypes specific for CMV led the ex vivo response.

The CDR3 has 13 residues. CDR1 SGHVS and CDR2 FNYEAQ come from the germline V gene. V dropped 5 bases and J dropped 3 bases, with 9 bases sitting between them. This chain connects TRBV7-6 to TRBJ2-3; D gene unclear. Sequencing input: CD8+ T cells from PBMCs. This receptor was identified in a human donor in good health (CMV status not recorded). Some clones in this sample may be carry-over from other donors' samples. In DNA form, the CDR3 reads TGTGCCAGCAGCCCGATTGGTACAGATACGCAGTATTTT. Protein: CASSPIGTDTQYF.